Many counts were recorded for the clone carrying this T cell receptor (beta chain). What it recognizes is unknown. Uncontrolled infections, pregnancy, lactation or other autoimmune diseases led to patient exclusion. The sample comes from a study of Graves' ophthalmopathy and Graves' hyperthyroidism. As the template, RNA transcripts were used to amplify TCR beta CDR3 regions. Second-round multiplex PCR came after a first-round RT-PCR that employed HTBI primers. TCRdb redid the calling of the multiplex PCR reads with MiXCR, one entry per CDR3 protein. Found here are 740,000 or so distinct CDR3 sequences, approximately 40% of them singletons; the top ten hold 44%. The study, taken as a whole, reports: The model predicted ophthalmopathy progression with roughly 70% sensitivity and around 72% specificity. In blood, most expanded thyroid clonotypes above 0.001 frequency were also detected.

Material for sequencing was peripheral blood. The TCR comes from an adult man with Graves' ophthalmopathy.

The chain's CDR3 is CASSMGQGANVLTF. The DNA of the CDR3 is TGTGCCAGTAGTATGGGGCAAGGGGCCAACGTCCTGACTTTC. This chain connects TRBV19 to TRBJ2-6, with a weak D call TRBD1 (5 bases). The length of the CDR3 is 14 residues. The germline V gene encodes CDR1 LNHDA and CDR2 SQIVND (reference sequence). V lost 3 bases and J lost 4, with 7 bases in between.